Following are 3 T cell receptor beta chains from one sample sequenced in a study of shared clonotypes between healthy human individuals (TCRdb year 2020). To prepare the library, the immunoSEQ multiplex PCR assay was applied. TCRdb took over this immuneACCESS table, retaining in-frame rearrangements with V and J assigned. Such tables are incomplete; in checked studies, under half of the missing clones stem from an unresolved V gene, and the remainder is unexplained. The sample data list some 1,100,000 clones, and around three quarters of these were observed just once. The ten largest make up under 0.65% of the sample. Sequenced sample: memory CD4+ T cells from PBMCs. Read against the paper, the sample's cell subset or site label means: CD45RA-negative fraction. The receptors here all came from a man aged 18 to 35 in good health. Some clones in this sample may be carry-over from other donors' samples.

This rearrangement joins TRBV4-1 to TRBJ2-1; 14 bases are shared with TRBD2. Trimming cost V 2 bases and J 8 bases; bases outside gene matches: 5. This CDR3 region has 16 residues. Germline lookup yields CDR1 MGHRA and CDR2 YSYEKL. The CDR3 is CASSQPPGLAGDEQFF. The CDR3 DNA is TGCGCCAGCAGCCAACCCCCGGGACTAGCGGGAGATGAGCAGTTCTTC.

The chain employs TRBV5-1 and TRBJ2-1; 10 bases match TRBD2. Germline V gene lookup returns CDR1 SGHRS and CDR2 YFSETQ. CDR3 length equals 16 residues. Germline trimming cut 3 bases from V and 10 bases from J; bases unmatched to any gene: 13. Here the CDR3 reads CASSWTLAGGEVEQFF. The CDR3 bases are TGCGCCAGCAGCTGGACTTTAGCGGGGGGAGAGGTGGAGCAGTTCTTC.

CDR3 region: CASSGNQEVGNNQPQHF. The DNA of the CDR3 is TGTGCCAGCAGCGGGAACCAGGAGGTCGGGAACAATCAGCCCCAGCATTTT. The chain couples TRBV9 to TRBJ1-5; D remains unclear. The CDR3 runs to 17 residues. V lost 3 bases and J 3 bases, leaving 19 bases between the germline ends. CDR1 is SGDLS and CDR2 is YYNGEE in the germline V gene.